What follows are 31 T cell receptor beta chains derived from one specimen sequenced in a study of blood T cell repertoires in COVID-19. Assay used: immunoSEQ multiplex PCR; TCRdb lists only in-frame clones, some missing. The data contain 35,000 to 45,000 clones, about 88% of them singletons. The sequenced sample was peripheral blood. All receptors come from a human donor in a cohort sampled during active COVID-19.

The chain's CDR3 is CASSRGRDREFNYNEQFF. DNA for the CDR3: TGCGCCAGCAGCCGCGGACGCGACAGGGAGTTTAACTACAATGAGCAGTTCTTC. The chain employs TRBV23-1 and TRBJ2-1, with TRBD1 matching over 7 bases. TRBV23-1 is an ORF, with its function uncertain. CDR3 length equals 18 residues. The V gene end was trimmed by 6 bases and the J gene end by 3 bases; junction bases not matched to a gene: 17.

V usage is TRBV11-2 and J usage is TRBJ2-7; TRBD2 matches at 8 bases. The CDR3 sequence is 13 residues long. Germline V gene lookup returns CDR1 SGHAT and CDR2 FQNNGV. The V gene end was trimmed by 1 base and the J gene end by 6 bases; junction bases not matched to a gene: 2. CDR3 protein: CASSLAGGFEQYF. DNA of the CDR3: TGTGCCAGCAGCTTAGCGGGAGGGTTCGAGCAGTACTTC.

The genes are TRBV11-2 and TRBJ2-3; D is undetermined. The CDR3 length is 15 residues. Germline V gene data show CDR1 as SGHAT and CDR2 as FQNNGV. The V gene lost 2 bases and the J gene lost 0 bases, with 9 bases spanning the gap. The CDR3 DNA follows: TGTGCCAGCAGCTTAATACAGCCTAGCACAGATACGCAGTATTTT. Amino acid sequence: CASSLIQPSTDTQYF.

This clone was seen only once. CDR3 coding DNA: TGTGCCAGCAGTGCGGCTAGCGGGGGGGCTTACAATGAGCAGTTCTTC. The encoded protein is CASSAASGGAYNEQFF. The chain couples TRBV2 to TRBJ2-1; 12 nucleotides agree with TRBD2. Germline lookup yields CDR1 SNHLY and CDR2 FYNNEI. V gave up 4 bases and J gave up 4 bases; unmatched junction bases: 5. The CDR3 is made up of 16 amino acids.

The chain links TRBV7-9 to TRBJ2-1; 8 bases agree with TRBD2. The V gene's germline CDR1 is SEHNR and CDR2 FQNEAQ (reference sequence). The CDR3 is 14 amino acids. J gave up 9 bases and V 8 bases, and 12 bases lay outside the gene matches. CDR3 nucleotides: TGTGCCAGCGGACGGGAGGGTGAGTTTACTGAGCAGTTCTTC. Residues: CASGREGEFTEQFF.

This rearrangement joins TRBV19 to TRBJ1-2, with a tentative D call TRBD1 (5 bases). Germline V gene sequence: CDR1 LNHDA, CDR2 SQIVND (reference sequence). The CDR3 has 13 residues. V lost 5 bases and J lost 3, with 10 bases in between. The CDR3, as DNA: TGTGCCAGTAGTTACGACAGCTACTATGGCTACACCTTC. Translating gives CASSYDSYYGYTF.

This chain joins TRBV7-8 and TRBJ2-7, with 8 bases that match TRBD1. The V and J ends lost 4 bases and 7 bases, in that order; junction bases with no gene match: 12. Germline V gene sequence: CDR1 SGHVS, CDR2 FQNEAQ. The CDR3 totals 15 residues. The CDR3 region has the DNA TGTGCCAGCAGCTCCCTCCCGGACAGGGTTAGTGAGCAGTACTTC. Its protein product is CASSSLPDRVSEQYF. The complete variable domain, with remaining parts taken from reference TRBV7-8 and TRBJ2-7, reads GAGVSQSPRYKVAKRGQDVALRCDPISGHVSLFWYQQALGQGPEFLTYFQNEAQLDKSGLPSDRFFAERPEGSVSTLKIQRTQQEDSAVYLCASSSLPDRVSEQYFGPGTRLTVT.

This chain links TRBV7-9 with TRBJ2-2; tentative D call: TRBD1 (6 bases). V was pared by 6 bases and J by 0 bases, with 11 bases between. Germline assignment: CDR1 SEHNR and CDR2 FQNEAQ (reference sequence). The CDR3 contains 15 residues. The CDR3 loop is CASRAGTTNTGELFF. The CDR3 coding sequence is TGTGCCAGCAGAGCCGGGACAACGAACACCGGGGAGCTGTTTTTT.

This rearrangement joins TRBV7-8 to TRBJ1-2; D may be TRBD1 (5 bases). Trimming removed 1 base at V and 8 bases at J, with 11 bases between. The length of the CDR3 is 13 residues. CDR1 is SGHVS and CDR2 is FQNEAQ in the germline V gene. DNA of the CDR3: TGTGCCAGCAGCTTAGTTTCCGGGGGAGGCTACACCTTC. Translation gives CASSLVSGGGYTF.

The V and J genes are TRBV4-2 and TRBJ2-2; no definite D call. This CDR3 contains 15 residues. Trimming removed 4 bases at V and 6 bases at J, with 15 bases between. The germline V gene encodes CDR1 LGHNA and CDR2 YNFKEQ. CDR3 DNA: TGTGCCAGCAGCCCTGCGGTTGGTGCTGCCGGGGAGCTGTTTTTT. It translates to CASSPAVGAAGELFF.

This CDR3 is CASIDRGISSNQPQHF. DNA of the CDR3: TGTGCCAGTATCGACAGGGGAATTAGTAGCAATCAGCCCCAGCATTTT. The chain joins TRBV19 to TRBJ1-5; 8 bases map to TRBD1. With V trimmed by 7 bases and J by 0 bases, 8 bases remained unmatched. CDR1 is LNHDA, CDR2 SQIVND, per germline (reference sequence). This CDR3 has 16 residues.

This clone was recorded once. This chain joins TRBV7-9 and TRBJ2-3; TRBD1 matches at 7 bases. V lost 5 bases, J lost 2 bases, and 13 bases stayed unmatched. The CDR3 has 17 residues. Per germline, CDR1 SEHNR and CDR2 FQNEAQ (reference sequence). The CDR3 here is CASSRRGSGQHTDTQYF. The DNA of the CDR3 is TGTGCCAGCAGCCGCAGAGGGTCGGGACAGCACACAGATACGCAGTATTTT.

This chain connects TRBV4-1 to TRBJ2-1; TRBD2 might be the D (6 bases). Germline CDR1 reads MGHRA; CDR2 reads YSYEKL. The V gene lost 1 base and the J gene lost 0 bases, with 7 bases spanning the gap. The CDR3 has 15 amino acids. This CDR3 reads CASSQVGSSYNEQFF. CDR3 nucleotides: TGCGCCAGCAGCCAAGTCGGGAGCTCCTACAATGAGCAGTTCTTC.

This chain connects TRBV10-3 to TRBJ2-3; TRBD2 matches 13 bases. Losses at the gene ends were 4 bases for V and 2 bases for J; bases not matched to a gene: 6. Germline V gene sequence: CDR1 ENHRY, CDR2 SYGVKD. The CDR3 runs to 17 residues. The CDR3 protein is CAISGTSGSPNTDTQYF. Written as DNA, the CDR3 is TGTGCCATCAGTGGGACTAGCGGGAGTCCAAACACAGATACGCAGTATTTT.

The CDR3 region is CASSKGGSVRVEQYF. Here the CDR3 DNA reads TGTGCCAGCAGCAAGGGGGGGAGCGTCCGGGTCGAGCAGTACTTC. The chain combines TRBV21-1 with TRBJ2-7; TRBD2 is the table's D call and was not checked against the DNA. TRBV21-1 is shown as a pseudogene. The CDR3 is made up of 15 amino acids.

The chain recombines TRBV5-1 with TRBJ2-1, with 13 bases matching TRBD2. This CDR3 comprises 16 residues. J gave up 5 bases and V 4 bases, and 6 bases lay outside the gene matches. Germline CDR1 reads SGHRS; CDR2 reads YFSETQ. CDR3 amino acids: CASSPRTSGGNNEQFF. The CDR3 bases are TGCGCCAGCAGCCCTCGGACTAGCGGGGGCAACAATGAGCAGTTCTTC.

The chain is built from TRBV5-1 and TRBJ2-7, with 7 bases that match TRBD1. The CDR3 contains 15 residues. After removal of 0 bases from V and 5 bases from J, the junction contained 8 bases not matched to a gene. In germline, CDR1 is SGHRS, CDR2 YFSETQ. DNA for the CDR3: TGCGCCAGCAGCTTGGGACAGGGCCTGGTAGACGAGCAGTACTTC. Its protein is CASSLGQGLVDEQYF.

The V call is TRBV27, the J call TRBJ2-2; no reliable D call. V was cut by 2 bases and J by 6 bases, with 10 bases left in between. The V gene's germline CDR1 is MNHEY and CDR2 SMNVEV (reference sequence). The CDR3 has 14 amino acids. CDR3 sequence: CASSLRDRPGELFF. CDR3 bases: TGTGCCAGCAGTTTAAGAGATCGTCCCGGGGAGCTGTTTTTT.

This clone came up a few times. CDR3: CASSPSDRGPSNQPQHF. In DNA, the CDR3 is TGTGCCAGCTCACCATCCGACAGGGGGCCTAGCAATCAGCCCCAGCATTTT. This chain joins TRBV18 and TRBJ1-5; 10 nucleotides line up with TRBD1. The CDR3 spans 17 residues. V gave up 2 bases and J gave up 0 bases; unmatched junction bases: 4. Germline lookup yields CDR1 KGHSH and CDR2 LQKENI.

The chain has TRBV13 and TRBJ2-7; 9 nucleotides line up with TRBD1. The CDR3 runs to 14 residues. Germline CDR1 reads PRHDT; CDR2 reads FYEKMQ (reference sequence). The J segment lost 0 bases and the V segment lost 5 bases, leaving 2 bases of the junction unmatched. This CDR3 reads CASSMGQGSYEQYF. The CDR3 coding sequence is TGTGCCAGCAGCATGGGACAGGGCTCCTACGAGCAGTACTTC.

The chain couples TRBV10-2 to TRBJ2-3; TRBD2 matches at 10 bases. Germline CDR1 is WSHSY and CDR2 is SAAADI. Germline trimming cut 4 bases from V and 3 bases from J; bases unmatched to any gene: 13. This CDR3 has 18 residues. CDR3: CASSAQGAGGPRTDTQYF. DNA for the CDR3: TGCGCCAGCAGTGCCCAGGGAGCGGGGGGGCCCAGGACAGATACGCAGTATTTT.

The rearrangement joins TRBV5-1 to TRBJ2-3; 8 bases map to TRBD2. Trimming at V came to 6 bases and at J to 2 bases, leaving 8 bases not matched to a gene. The CDR3 covers 15 residues. Germline CDR1 and CDR2: SGHRS and YFSETQ. In nucleotides, the CDR3 is TGCGCCAGCAAGCTCGGGGGGGCCAACACAGATACGCAGTATTTT. It specifies CASKLGGANTDTQYF.

This clone is a singleton in its sample. The CDR3 sequence: CASSLAGTSDEQFF. The CDR3 DNA sequence: TGTGCCAGCAGCTTAGCCGGGACTAGCGATGAGCAGTTCTTC. The chain recombines TRBV7-9 with TRBJ2-1, with 10 bases fitting TRBD2. The CDR3 runs 14 residues. Germline V lookup: CDR1 SEHNR, CDR2 FQNEAQ (reference sequence). J gave up 8 bases and V 0 bases, and 1 base lay outside the gene matches.

The chain recombines TRBV18 with TRBJ1-2, with D perhaps TRBD1 (6 bases). Germline-derived CDR1 and CDR2 are KGHSH and LQKENI. V was shortened by 3 bases and J by 2 bases, with 16 bases between the two germline ends. The CDR3 runs 16 residues. The CDR3 loop reads CASSPALTGLNYGYTF. The CDR3 bases are TGTGCCAGCTCACCCGCCTTGACAGGATTGAACTATGGCTACACCTTC. Together with reference TRBV18 and TRBJ1-2, the CDR3 gives the full variable domain: NAGVMQNPRHLVRRRGQEARLRCSPMKGHSHVYWYRQLPEEGLKFMVYLQKENIIDESGMPKERFSAEFPKEGPSILRIQQVVRGDSAAYFCASSPALTGLNYGYTFGSGTRLTVV.

The J gene is TRBJ2-5, the V gene TRBV9, with D uncertain. The germline CDR1 and CDR2 sequences are SGDLS and YYNGEE. CDR3 length equals 15 residues. Trimming shortened V by 0 bases and J by 4 bases, and 13 bases separated the two germline ends. Here the CDR3 DNA reads TGTGCCAGCAGCGTAGCCAGTAGTCCGGGAGAGACCCAGTACTTC. Amino acids: CASSVASSPGETQYF.

The V and J genes are TRBV30 and TRBJ1-1, with 7 bases lining up with TRBD1. This CDR3 has 12 residues. Germline V gives CDR1 GTSNPN, CDR2 SVGIG (reference sequence). Trimming cost V 5 bases and J 0 bases; bases outside gene matches: 0. CDR3 amino acids: CAWDRVNTEAFF. In nucleotides, the CDR3 is TGTGCCTGGGACAGGGTGAACACTGAAGCTTTCTTT.

This clone was seen once. This chain joins TRBV6-5 and TRBJ1-2, with D unresolved. Germline CDR1 MNHEY, CDR2 SVGAGI. Trimming removed 5 bases from V and 8 bases from J, with 12 bases in between. The CDR3 has 12 amino acids. The CDR3 is CASSNRGGGYTF. The CDR3 nucleotides are TGTGCCAGCAGTAACCGGGGTGGGGGCTACACCTTC.

The V call is TRBV7-9, the J call TRBJ2-1; 8 bases line up with TRBD2. CDR3 length equals 15 residues. Germline V lookup: CDR1 SEHNR, CDR2 FQNEAQ (reference sequence). J lost 6 bases, V lost 5 bases, and 9 bases had no gene match. The CDR3 protein is CASSMGGTSGNEQFF. As DNA, the CDR3 is TGTGCCAGCAGCATGGGGGGGACTAGTGGCAATGAGCAGTTCTTC. Full variable domain (outside the CDR3, taken from reference TRBV7-9 and TRBJ2-1): DTGVSQNPRHKITKRGQNVTFRCDPISEHNRLYWYRQTLGQGPEFLTYFQNEAQLEKSRLLSDRFSAERPKGSFSTLEIQRTEQGDSAMYLCASSMGGTSGNEQFFGPGTRLTVL.

This clone was seen only a few times. The CDR3 region is CASSPSDSYNEQFF. CDR3 nucleotide sequence: TGTGCCAGCAGCCCGAGCGACTCCTACAATGAGCAGTTCTTC. V gene TRBV9 combines with J gene TRBJ2-1; D gene ambiguous. CDR3 length: 14 residues. The V and J ends lost 4 bases and 0 bases respectively, with 8 bases between them. Germline V gene sequence: CDR1 SGDLS, CDR2 YYNGEE.

This chain joins TRBV2 and TRBJ1-1; D ambiguous. There are 13 residues in the CDR3. Germline V CDR1 and CDR2: SNHLY, FYNNEI. Trimming removed 6 bases at V and 2 bases at J, with 10 bases between. This chain's CDR3 is CASRREYNTEAFF. The CDR3 coding sequence is TGTGCCAGCAGGAGGGAATATAACACTGAAGCTTTCTTT.

The gene calls are TRBV2 and TRBJ2-7; TRBD2 aligns across 7 bases. The CDR3 is 14 residues long. Per the germline V gene, CDR1 is SNHLY and CDR2 is FYNNEI. Trimming at V came to 9 bases and at J to 2 bases, leaving 10 bases not matched to a gene. The CDR3 DNA is TGTGCCAGAGCGGACGGGGGGAAAACCTACGAGCAGTACTTC. This encodes CARADGGKTYEQYF.